Below, 9 T cell receptor beta chains from the same sample are listed, as sequenced in a study of human T cells and chemical hapten exposure. Time point specified: pre-sensitization, week 0. As for treatment: therapeutic diphenylcyclopropenone sensitization with weekly scalp DPC. TCRdb re-called the RACE reads with MiXCR, one entry per CDR3 protein. The sample lists about 68,000 distinct CDR3 sequences; approximately 10% were seen once. Sequencing was performed on whole blood, taken in connection with sensitization to the hapten diphenylcyclopropenone (DPC). These receptors were obtained from a woman aged 45-60 years with alopecia areata. Some clones in this sample may be carry-over from other donors' samples.

Only a few counts were recorded for this clonotype. The rearrangement uses TRBV7-9 and TRBJ2-7; 7 bases align to TRBD1. CDR1 and CDR2 from the germline V gene are SEHNR and FQNEAQ (reference sequence). The CDR3 totals 19 residues. The trim removed 2 bases at V and 5 bases at J, leaving 21 bases unmatched. CDR3 protein: CASSLYRSSGRQGLDEQYF. Written as DNA, the CDR3 is TGTGCCAGCAGCTTATATCGTAGTTCCGGGCGACAGGGCCTCGACGAGCAGTACTTC.

This clonotype was detected ten times or more. The junction and the germline gene differ at one end; a read error may be behind it. This chain connects TRBV7-7 to TRBJ2-3, with D perhaps assigned TRBD1 or TRBD2 (6 bases each). Germline assignment: CDR1 SSHAT and CDR2 FNYEAQ (reference sequence). CDR3 size: 15 residues. The CDR3 DNA is TGTGCTAGCAGCTTCGGCACAGGGAGGACAGATACGCAGTATTTT. The encoded protein is CASSFGTGRTDTQYF.

In this sample, this clonotype turned up many times. The J gene is TRBJ2-5, the V gene TRBV20-1; D is unresolved. V lost 6 bases and J 4 bases, leaving 15 bases between the germline ends. CDR1 and CDR2 from the germline V gene are DFQATT and SNEGSKA (reference sequence). The length of the CDR3 is 13 residues. The CDR3 reads CSAAWPPRETQYF. Written as DNA, the CDR3 is TGCAGTGCCGCCTGGCCACCACGAGAGACCCAGTACTTC.

To note about this clonotype: This may stem from a read error, because a much larger clone lies one nucleotide away. The chain links TRBV2 to TRBJ2-2; D remains unclear. The CDR3 totals 14 residues. V shed 6 bases and J shed 6 bases, with 14 bases lying between them. Per germline, CDR1 SNHLY and CDR2 FYNNEI. The CDR3 DNA follows: TGTGCCAGCAGGCAGTTGTTTAACGCCGGGGAGCTGTTTTTT. Translation gives CASRQLFNAGELFF.

This clonotype came up a few times. This sequence joins TRBV12-3 or TRBV12-4 and TRBJ1-5, with D uncertain. V shed 3 bases and J shed 4 bases, with 7 bases lying between them. The CDR3 spans 13 residues. The CDR3 bases are TGTGCCAGCAGTTTTCAGGAGAATCAGCCCCAGCATTTT. This sequence encodes CASSFQENQPQHF.

This chain uses TRBV20-1 with TRBJ1-1, with a tentative D call TRBD1 (5 bases). The germline V gene encodes CDR1 DFQATT and CDR2 SNEGSKA (reference sequence). The V end lost 3 bases, the J end lost 7 bases, and 21 bases lay between the germline ends. The CDR3 covers 15 residues. CDR3 sequence: CSARWARGEKSEAFF. CDR3 nucleotides: TGCAGTGCTAGGTGGGCTAGGGGAGAGAAAAGTGAAGCTTTCTTT.

The rearrangement joins TRBV20-1 to TRBJ2-1, with TRBD2 matching 9 bases. Germline CDR1 and CDR2: DFQATT and SNEGSKA (reference sequence). CDR3 length equals 15 residues. V was clipped by 2 bases and J by 2 bases; unmatched bases: 4. CDR3: CSARISGGAYNEQFF. The CDR3 DNA reads TGCAGTGCTAGAATTAGCGGGGGAGCCTACAATGAGCAGTTCTTC.

This clonotype showed up many times. J is TRBJ2-3 and V is TRBV7-2; D may be TRBD1 (6 bases). The CDR3 covers 14 residues. Between the trimmed V and J ends, which lost 5 bases and 0 bases, there was a span of 9 bases. Germline V gene lookup returns CDR1 SGHTA and CDR2 FQGNSA. The CDR3 region has the DNA TGTGCCAGCAGCAGGGGGATTAGCACAGATACGCAGTATTTT. Amino acids: CASSRGISTDTQYF.

This clonotype was seen only a few times. The rearrangement uses TRBV30 and TRBJ1-5, with D maybe TRBD1 (6 bases). Germline V gene data show CDR1 as GTSNPN and CDR2 as SVGIG (reference sequence). The length of the CDR3 is 13 residues. V dropped 4 bases and J dropped 7 bases, with 14 bases sitting between them. This CDR3 is CAWNREEMQPQHF. The CDR3 DNA reads TGTGCCTGGAACAGGGAAGAGATGCAGCCCCAGCATTTT.